This T cell receptor (beta chain) was sequenced for a study of spatial heterogeneity in lung cancer. For the study at large: Tumor regions showed TCR transcript counts that correlated strongly with a T cell module score from matched bulk RNA-seq. Averaged across combinations, each unique TCR and UMI pairing appeared more than ten times in raw reads, which were uncorrected.

Each CDR3 protein is one row after TCRdb ran MiXCR on the 5' RACE reads. Found here are around 12,000 distinct CDR3 sequences, around 6.1% of them singletons; the top ten hold around 3.4%. A note on this clonotype: Its specificity is not known.

Time point here: sample taken at primary tumor resection. Samples came from 60 to 75 TRACERx patients with untreated early-stage lung cancer. Whole RNA, isolated from tumor, nontumor lung or frozen PBMC, was sequenced without prior sorting. Overall study findings and caveats: The number of expanded tumor alpha and beta chains correlated with mutation number.

Germline V gene lookup returns CDR1 PRHDT and CDR2 FYEKMQ (reference sequence). With 8 bases clipped from V and 2 bases from J, the junction kept 6 bases outside the gene matches. This CDR3 comprises 14 residues. Sequenced material: lung tumor tissue, taken at surgery. This clonotype originated in a female donor with early-stage non-small cell lung cancer. The chain is built from TRBV13 and TRBJ1-3, with 7 bases aligning to TRBD1. CDR3 in DNA: TGTGCCAGCCGGGGGACAGTCGCTGGAAACACCATATATTTT. This encodes CASRGTVAGNTIYF. Based on the CDR3 plus reference TRBV13 and TRBJ1-3, the full variable domain is AAGVIQSPRHLIKEKRETATLKCYPIPRHDTVYWYQQGPGQDPQFLISFYEKMQSDKGSIPDRFSAQQFSDYHSELNMSSLELGDSALYFCASRGTVAGNTIYFGEGSWLTVV.